The 20 T cell receptor beta chains presented below share a single source sample, sequenced in a study of T cell responses to AZD1222 COVID-19 vaccine. The repertoire was sequenced with immunoSEQ multiplex PCR; TCRdb's copy has only in-frame clones and lacks some. This sample has about 78,000 clones, with around 90% found just once. Source: peripheral blood, taken on day 0 of MenACWY control vaccination. Source of these receptors: an adult in good health.

V usage is TRBV7-6 and J usage is TRBJ2-3; D tentatively reads TRBD1 or TRBD2 (5 bases each). This CDR3 has 13 residues. Trimming left V 5 bases short and J 3 bases short, with 9 bases between. The germline V gene encodes CDR1 SGHVS and CDR2 FNYEAQ. The CDR3 DNA sequence: TGTGCCAGCAGCGTGAGGGGTACAGATACGCAGTATTTT. Translating gives CASSVRGTDTQYF.

The J gene is TRBJ2-1, the V gene TRBV9, with 12 bases identical to TRBD1. The V segment lost 2 bases and the J segment 0 bases; nucleotides outside the gene matches: 15. The CDR3 has 21 amino acids. Germline assignment: CDR1 SGDLS and CDR2 YYNGEE. For the CDR3, the DNA is TGTGCCAGCAGCGTGGAAGACCGGGACAGGGGGCCCCCAAGCTCCTACAATGAGCAGTTCTTC. Translated, it gives CASSVEDRDRGPPSSYNEQFF. Filled out from reference TRBV9 and TRBJ2-1, the complete variable domain reads DSGVTQTPKHLITATGQRVTLRCSPRSGDLSVYWYQQSLDQGLQFLIQYYNGEERAKGNILERFSAQQFPDLHSELNLSSLELGDSALYFCASSVEDRDRGPPSSYNEQFFGPGTRLTVL.

The V and J genes are TRBV2 and TRBJ2-4; 7 bases align to TRBD1. Germline V CDR1 and CDR2: SNHLY, FYNNEI. The junction had 0 bases not matched to a gene; V was cut back by 0 bases and J by 4 bases. There are 14 residues in the CDR3. This CDR3 is CASSEATGKNIQYF. For the CDR3, the DNA is TGTGCCAGCAGTGAAGCGACAGGGAAAAACATTCAGTACTTC. Filled out from reference TRBV2 and TRBJ2-4, the complete variable domain reads EPEVTQTPSHQVTQMGQEVILRCVPISNHLYFYWYRQILGQKVEFLVSFYNNEISEKSEIFDDQFSVERPDGSNFTLKIRSTKLEDSAMYFCASSEATGKNIQYFGAGTRLSVL.

CDR3 DNA sequence: TGTGCCAGCAGCTTAAAGAGGAACACTGAAGCTTTCTTT. Its protein is CASSLKRNTEAFF. The chain joins TRBV7-3 to TRBJ1-1; D uncertain. The CDR3 extends over 13 amino acids. The germline V gene has CDR1 SGHTA and CDR2 FQGTGA. Trimming cost V 1 base and J 1 base, with 4 bases left between them. The complete variable domain, with remaining parts taken from reference TRBV7-3 and TRBJ1-1, reads GAGVSQTPSNKVTEKGKYVELRCDPISGHTALYWYRQSLGQGPEFLIYFQGTGAADDSGLPNDRFFAVRPEGSVSTLKIQRTERGDSAVYLCASSLKRNTEAFFGQGTRLTVV.

This chain links TRBV19 with TRBJ1-1; 7 positions match TRBD1. The CDR3 contains 15 residues. J gave up 4 bases and V 4 bases, and 9 bases lay outside the gene matches. CDR1 is LNHDA and CDR2 is SQIVND in the germline V gene (reference sequence). Here the CDR3 reads CASSTTDRVGTEAFF. As DNA, the CDR3 is TGTGCCAGTAGTACAACAGACAGGGTGGGCACTGAAGCTTTCTTT.

V gene TRBV5-6 combines with J gene TRBJ2-7; the match to TRBD1 covers 8 bases. This CDR3 has 14 amino acids. Germline CDR1 SGHDT, CDR2 YYEEEE. V lost 3 bases to trimming and J lost 4 bases; unmatched junction nucleotides: 6. The CDR3 is CASSWADREYEQYF. The DNA for the CDR3 is TGTGCCAGCAGCTGGGCGGACAGGGAGTACGAGCAGTACTTC. The whole variable domain, filled in from reference TRBV5-6 and TRBJ2-7, reads DAGVTQSPTHLIKTRGQQVTLRCSPKSGHDTVSWYQQALGQGPQFIFQYYEEEERQRGNFPDRFSGHQFPNYSSELNVNALLLGDSALYLCASSWADREYEQYFGPGTRLTVT.

This chain links TRBV10-3 with TRBJ2-7; no clear D. With 3 bases removed from V and 1 base from J, the gap between germline ends came to 7 bases. CDR1 and CDR2 (germline): ENHRY, SYGVKD. This CDR3 contains 13 residues. The CDR3: CAISDGSSYEQYF. The DNA of the CDR3 is TGTGCCATCAGTGACGGCAGTTCCTACGAGCAGTACTTC.

The chain recombines TRBV5-8 with TRBJ1-5, with D possibly being TRBD1 (6 bases). V was trimmed by 2 bases and J by 3 bases, leaving 9 bases between them. The CDR3 has 14 amino acids. Germline V gives CDR1 SGHTS, CDR2 YDEGEE. In DNA form, the CDR3 reads TGTGCCAGCAGCTTAGGGGGGTTCAATCAGCCCCAGCATTTT. Its translation: CASSLGGFNQPQHF.

CDR3 sequence reads: CASSYADRGSEGYTF. DNA for the CDR3: TGTGCCAGCAGTTACGCGGACAGGGGCTCTGAAGGCTACACCTTC. This rearrangement joins TRBV6-5 to TRBJ1-2; 9 bases are a match to TRBD1. V lost 2 bases to trimming and J lost 8 bases; unmatched junction nucleotides: 9. There are 15 residues in the CDR3. Germline V gives CDR1 MNHEY, CDR2 SVGAGI.

The V gene is TRBV7-2, the J gene TRBJ1-6, with D unresolved. Trimming took 1 base from V and 9 from J, leaving 10 bases between them. The V gene's germline CDR1 is SGHTA and CDR2 FQGNSA. The CDR3 is 14 residues long. CDR3 sequence reads: CASSLGPGASPLHF. For the CDR3, the DNA is TGTGCCAGCAGCTTAGGGCCAGGCGCTTCACCCCTCCACTTT.

The chain employs TRBV5-1 and TRBJ2-3, with 7 bases that match TRBD2. With V trimmed by 2 bases and J by 0 bases, 6 bases remained unmatched. This CDR3 has 16 residues. CDR1 and CDR2 from the germline V gene are SGHRS and YFSETQ. The CDR3 reads CASSFAAGVSTDTQYF. CDR3 nucleotides: TGCGCCAGCAGCTTCGCGGCGGGGGTCAGCACAGATACGCAGTATTTT. Looking up the rest from reference TRBV5-1 and TRBJ2-3 gives the full variable domain: KAGVTQTPRYLIKTRGQQVTLSCSPISGHRSVSWYQQTPGQGLQFLFEYFSETQRNKGNFPGRFSGRQFSNSRSEMNVSTLELGDSALYLCASSFAAGVSTDTQYFGPGTRLTVL.

The chain is built from TRBV19 and TRBJ2-5; 9 nucleotides agree with TRBD2. J lost 5 bases, V lost 5 bases, and 9 bases had no gene match. Germline-derived CDR1 and CDR2 are LNHDA and SQIVND (reference sequence). CDR3 length: 15 amino acids. CDR3 coding DNA: TGTGCCAGTAGTCCCCAAGGGACTAGCAGGGAGACCCAGTACTTC. Translated, it gives CASSPQGTSRETQYF.

This clone was seen only once. This chain joins TRBV2 and TRBJ2-5; TRBD1 matches 7 bases. The CDR3 is 13 residues long. Germline loops: CDR1 SNHLY, CDR2 FYNNEI. V dropped 2 bases and J dropped 4; count of bases not matched to a gene: 1. CDR3 DNA sequence: TGTGCCAGCAGTGAAAACAGGGGAGAGACCCAGTACTTC. As protein: CASSENRGETQYF.

This chain joins TRBV6-5 and TRBJ1-6, with 11 bases that match TRBD1. Trimming cost V 7 bases and J 10 bases; bases outside gene matches: 9. The CDR3 runs 15 residues. Looked up from germline, CDR1 is MNHEY and CDR2 is SVGAGI. CDR3: CASTRTGGLGSPLHF. In DNA, the CDR3 is TGTGCCAGCACCAGGACAGGGGGCCTTGGATCACCCCTCCACTTT.

The chain has TRBV7-3 and TRBJ1-1, with 7 bases fitting TRBD1. The junction had 7 bases not matched to a gene; V was cut back by 5 bases and J by 7 bases. Germline V gene data show CDR1 as SGHTA and CDR2 as FQGTGA. The CDR3 runs 13 residues. CDR3 in amino acids: CASSPLAGGEAFF. The CDR3 DNA sequence: TGTGCCAGCAGCCCTTTAGCAGGGGGTGAAGCTTTCTTT. Supplemented by reference TRBV7-3 and TRBJ1-1, the full variable domain reads GAGVSQTPSNKVTEKGKYVELRCDPISGHTALYWYRQSLGQGPEFLIYFQGTGAADDSGLPNDRFFAVRPEGSVSTLKIQRTERGDSAVYLCASSPLAGGEAFFGQGTRLTVV.

J is TRBJ2-2 and V is TRBV19; 11 bases line up with TRBD1. The CDR3 runs to 16 residues. CDR1 and CDR2 from the germline V gene are LNHDA and SQIVND (reference sequence). The V gene end was trimmed by 1 base and the J gene end by 7 bases; junction bases not matched to a gene: 5. Here the CDR3 DNA reads TGTGCCAGTAGTATAGGTGGACAGGGGGCCTTCGGGGAGCTGTTTTTT. This gives the protein CASSIGGQGAFGELFF.

V and J are TRBV12-5 and TRBJ2-1, with D maybe TRBD2 (5 bases). Trimming pared 0 bases from V and 4 bases from J, leaving 22 bases between. This CDR3 spans 19 amino acids. Germline V gene sequence: CDR1 LGHNT, CDR2 FRNRAP. In nucleotides, the CDR3 is TGTGCTAGTGGTTTGGTCTTACGGGATACAGCGGTATTATACAATGAGCAGTTCTTC. Translated: CASGLVLRDTAVLYNEQFF. The full variable domain, in which reference TRBV12-5 and TRBJ2-1 provide the parts outside the CDR3, is DARVTQTPRHKVTEMGQEVTMRCQPILGHNTVFWYRQTMMQGLELLAYFRNRAPLDDSGMPKDRFSAEMPDATLATLKIQPSEPRDSAVYFCASGLVLRDTAVLYNEQFFGPGTRLTVL.

The chain links TRBV2 to TRBJ1-4; D not certain. The CDR3 loop spans 14 amino acids. V gave up 1 base and J gave up 7 bases, with 10 bases separating them. Germline V gene lookup returns CDR1 SNHLY and CDR2 FYNNEI. The CDR3 DNA sequence: TGTGCCAGCAGTGAAGGGTTGCGCGGTGAAAAACTGTTTTTT. This codes for CASSEGLRGEKLFF.

The chain carries TRBV27 and TRBJ2-1, with 12 positions matching TRBD2. The CDR3 has 18 amino acids. V lost 11 bases and J lost 4; bases outside the gene matches: 18. Germline assignment: CDR1 MNHEY and CDR2 SMNVEV (reference sequence). The CDR3 sequence: CAALSNPRLAGGYNEQFF. The DNA of the CDR3 is TGTGCCGCCCTATCGAACCCCAGGCTAGCGGGGGGGTACAATGAGCAGTTCTTC.

This rearrangement joins TRBV15 to TRBJ2-1; TRBD2 matches at 10 bases. V trimming: 3 bases; J trimming: 9 bases; junction bases outside the gene matches: 11. The CDR3 spans 16 residues. Germline lookup yields CDR1 LNHNV and CDR2 YYDKDF (reference sequence). CDR3 amino acids: CATSSDRAGGPGEQFF. The CDR3 DNA reads as TGTGCCACCAGCAGTGACCGAGCGGGGGGGCCTGGTGAGCAGTTCTTC.